The TCR beta chain under discussion was sequenced for a study of CD8 T cells in Susac syndrome (dated by TCRdb to about 2019). Regarding the study in general: Repertoire sequencing was used to test whether CD8+ T cell activation and differentiation in Susac syndrome was antigen driven. On the study overall, not on this receptor specifically: The TCR sequencing and HLA analysis was acknowledged to have included a relatively small number of individuals.

RNA was extracted using the RNeasy kit, and about 0.45 to 1 ug of the RNA was reverse transcribed with random hexamers. The immunoSEQ multiplex PCR assay, covering 54 Vbeta and 13 Jbeta segments, was used to amplify TCR beta CDR3 regions. Bias from PCR amplification was corrected by using a synthetic template baseline for primer optimization and for computational correction. On the authors' methods: Reads were annotated to V, D and J genes per IMGT and analyzed with immunoSEQ Analyzer, keeping only productive sequences. Clonality was computed as one minus Shannon entropy normalized by log2 of the number of productive unique sequences. For each patient and control, public and private clones were evaluated among the 100 most prevalent clones. Clones were defined as Susac-specific when absent from the healthy and MS cohorts, from fewer than 1,300 published viral clones and from other ImmuneACCESS disease sequences. Using fastp trimming at Q25 and MiXCR clonotype assembly, TCRdb reanalyzed the public sequencing data and kept in-frame beta chains. Rows with a matching CDR3 protein are joined into one entry that keeps the most common DNA and genes. TCRdb's processing, not the authors' own work, is the source of the V and J calls. The sample yields 180,000 or so distinct CDR3 sequences; approximately 95% were counted once. About 0.094% of the sample rests with the top ten.

The CDR3 holds 13 amino acids from the cysteine to the phenylalanine. The retained sequence is limited to the CDR3, 39 bases, with the frame set at the first base. V loses 2 bases, J loses 2 bases, and the germline ends lie 9 bases apart. The germline V gene (reference sequence) specifies DFQATT as CDR1 and SNEGSKA as CDR2. Concerning this clonotype itself: This clone's antigen is unknown. Per-base quality was not reported, and no clone a single base away is much larger than it.

Peripheral blood CD8+ and CD4+ T cells from healthy donors, Susac syndrome patients and multiple sclerosis patients were profiled using high-throughput TCR beta sequencing. The healthy donors served as controls matched for age and sex. Bulk CD8+ and CD4+ T cells were purified magnetically by negative isolation, whereas CD8+ TEMRA cells were enriched by FACS. Blood was drawn into EDTA tubes, processed within 24 hours, and PBMCs were isolated by density gradient centrifugation. PBMCs intended for TCR sequencing were cryopreserved in liquid nitrogen and were subsequently thawed in a 37 degrees C water bath. A purity of at least 90% was achieved for sorted or isolated CD4+, CD8+ and CD8+ TEMRA cells.

The chain is encoded by TRBV20-1 joined to TRBJ1-2, and possibly TRBD1, on 6 matching bases. The sequence derives from a human donor in good health. The sequenced sample consisted of CD4+ T cells from PBMCs. The DNA is as follows: TGCAGTGCTAGAATGGGGGCGAACTATGGCTACACCTTC. Its protein reads: CSARMGANYGYTF.